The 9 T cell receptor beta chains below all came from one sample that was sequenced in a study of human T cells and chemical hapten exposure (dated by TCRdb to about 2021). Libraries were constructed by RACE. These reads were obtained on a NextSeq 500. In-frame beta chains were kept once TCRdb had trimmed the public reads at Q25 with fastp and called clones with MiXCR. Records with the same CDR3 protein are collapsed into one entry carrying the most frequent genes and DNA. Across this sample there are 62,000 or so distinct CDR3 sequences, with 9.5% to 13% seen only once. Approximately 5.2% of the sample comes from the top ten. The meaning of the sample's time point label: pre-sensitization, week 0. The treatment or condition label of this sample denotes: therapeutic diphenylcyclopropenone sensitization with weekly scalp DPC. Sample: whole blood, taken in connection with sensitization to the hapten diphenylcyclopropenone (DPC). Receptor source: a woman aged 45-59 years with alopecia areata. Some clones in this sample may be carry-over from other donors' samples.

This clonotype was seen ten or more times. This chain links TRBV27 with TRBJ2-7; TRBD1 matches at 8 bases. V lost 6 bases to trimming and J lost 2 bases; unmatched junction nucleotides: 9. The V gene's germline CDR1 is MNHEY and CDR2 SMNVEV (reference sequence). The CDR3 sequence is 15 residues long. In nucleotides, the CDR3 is TGTGCCAGCAGGTCAACCGGGACAGGAGCCTACGAGCAGTACTTC. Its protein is CASRSTGTGAYEQYF.

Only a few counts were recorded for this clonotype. The CDR3: CASKSRERHVTQYF. The CDR3 DNA reads as TGTGCCAGTAAGTCCCGCGAACGGCACGTTACGCAGTATTTT. The gene calls are TRBV28 and TRBJ2-3; D is ambiguous. In germline, CDR1 is MDHEN, CDR2 SYDVKM. The CDR3 runs to 14 residues. The V end was cut by 9 bases, the J end by 8 bases, with 21 bases between. Together with reference TRBV28 and TRBJ2-3, the CDR3 gives the full variable domain: DVKVTQSSRYLVKRTGEKVFLECVQDMDHENMFWYRQDPGLGLRLIYFSYDVKMKEKGDIPEGYSVSREKKERFSLILESASTNQTSMYLCASKSRERHVTQYFGPGTRLTVL.

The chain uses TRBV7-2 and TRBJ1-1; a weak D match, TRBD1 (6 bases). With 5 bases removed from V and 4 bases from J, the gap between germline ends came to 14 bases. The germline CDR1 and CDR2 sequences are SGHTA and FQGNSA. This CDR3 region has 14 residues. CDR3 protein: CASSGRGRVTEAFF. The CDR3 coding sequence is TGTGCCAGCAGCGGCAGGGGTCGGGTCACTGAAGCTTTCTTT.

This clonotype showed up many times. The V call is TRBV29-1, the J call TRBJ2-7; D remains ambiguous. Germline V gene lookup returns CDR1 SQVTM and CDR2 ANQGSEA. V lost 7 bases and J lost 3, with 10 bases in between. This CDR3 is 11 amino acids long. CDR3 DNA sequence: TGCAGCGGGCCTAGGGACTACGAGCAGTACTTC. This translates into CSGPRDYEQYF.

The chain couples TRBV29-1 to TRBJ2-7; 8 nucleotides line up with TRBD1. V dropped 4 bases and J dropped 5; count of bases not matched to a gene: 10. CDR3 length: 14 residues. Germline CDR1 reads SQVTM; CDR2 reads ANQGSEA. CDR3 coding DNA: TGCAGCGTTGTAAGTCGGTCAGGGGGCCACGAGCAGTACTTC. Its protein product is CSVVSRSGGHEQYF.

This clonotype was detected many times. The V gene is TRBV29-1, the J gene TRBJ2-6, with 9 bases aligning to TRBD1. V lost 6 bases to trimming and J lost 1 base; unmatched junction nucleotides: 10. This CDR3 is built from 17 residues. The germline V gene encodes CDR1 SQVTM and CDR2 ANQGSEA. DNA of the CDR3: TGCAGCGTAGATACAGGGGGCAGGTTTTCTGGGGCCAACGTCCTGACTTTC. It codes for CSVDTGGRFSGANVLTF.

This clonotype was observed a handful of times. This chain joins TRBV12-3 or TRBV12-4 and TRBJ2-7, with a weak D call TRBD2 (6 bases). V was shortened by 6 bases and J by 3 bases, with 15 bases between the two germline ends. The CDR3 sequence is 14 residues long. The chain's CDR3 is CASSASGGSYEQYF. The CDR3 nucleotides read TGTGCCAGCAGCGCCAGTGGGGGGAGCTACGAGCAGTACTTC.

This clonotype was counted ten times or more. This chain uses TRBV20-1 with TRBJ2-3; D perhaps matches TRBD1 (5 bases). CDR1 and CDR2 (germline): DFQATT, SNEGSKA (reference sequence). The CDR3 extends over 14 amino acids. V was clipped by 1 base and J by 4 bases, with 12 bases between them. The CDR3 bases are TGCAGTGCTAGAGTGCCAGGGAACGCAGATACGCAGTATTTT. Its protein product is CSARVPGNADTQYF.

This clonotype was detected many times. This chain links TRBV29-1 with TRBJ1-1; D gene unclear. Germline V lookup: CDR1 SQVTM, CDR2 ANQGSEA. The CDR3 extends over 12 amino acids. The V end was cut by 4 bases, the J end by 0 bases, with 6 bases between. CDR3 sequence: CSVGLVNTEAFF. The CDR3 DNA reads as TGCAGCGTTGGGCTGGTGAACACTGAAGCTTTCTTT.